Listed below are T cell receptor beta chains from one sample, sequenced in a study of blood T cells in healthy people across ages. Using its own MiXCR run on the 5' RACE reads, TCRdb lists one record per CDR3 protein. In the table there are some 1,500,000 distinct CDR3 sequences, approximately 43% of which are singletons. Sequencing was performed on blood. Receptor source: a woman under 30 in good health. Each CDR3 is given with its conserved first and last residue. A D gene is named only where the DNA matches it firmly. Not every row has a clone size; where given, it reads once, few, many or a size class.

d_call j_call clone_size v_call cdr3_nt cdr3_aa
NA TRBJ2-7 once TRBV27 TGTGCCAGCAGTGTTAATGCTTTGTCCTACGAGCAGTACTTC CASSVNALSYEQYF
NA TRBJ1-1 many TRBV12-3/TRBV12-4 TGCGCCAGCAGCCGGACGGCTAACACTGAAGCTTTCTTT CASSRTANTEAFF
TRBD2 TRBJ2-5 NA TRBV20-1 TGCAGTGCTAGAAGGGGCGAAGCTCTTGGCGGGGGACGGGAGACCCAGTACTTC CSARRGEALGGGRETQYF
TRBD2 TRBJ2-2 NA TRBV20-1 TGCAGTGCTAGTACCGGGAGGAACCGGGAGTTGTTTTTT CSASTGRNRELFF
NA TRBJ1-1 few TRBV20-1 TGCAGTGCTAGAGATCGATTGGGGTCCACTGAAGCTTTCTTT CSARDRLGSTEAFF
TRBD1 TRBJ1-5 few TRBV6-2/TRBV6-3 TGTGCCAGCAGAAGGGACAGGGTTCAGCCCCAGCATTTT CASRRDRVQPQHF
NA TRBJ2-4 once TRBV6-6 TGTGCCAGCAGTGACACGCCAGGGAGGAATGAGCAGTACTTC CASSDTPGRNEQYF
TRBD2 TRBJ2-2 once TRBV12-3/TRBV12-4 TGTGCCAGCAGTTTTACTAGCGGGGAGAACACCGGGGAGCTGTTTTTT CASSFTSGENTGELFF
NA TRBJ2-7 NA TRBV15 TGTGCCACCAGCAGACCCATGGGGACCCCCTTCTACGAGCAGTACTTC CATSRPMGTPFYEQYF
NA TRBJ1-2 few TRBV14 TGTGCCAGCAGCCATTCCGTACAGAACATCTATGGCTACACCTTC CASSHSVQNIYGYTF
NA TRBJ2-7 few TRBV11-2 TGTGCCAGCAGCTTAGAACCGACTAGTCACGAGCAGTACTTC CASSLEPTSHEQYF
NA TRBJ1-3 NA TRBV15 TGTGCCACCAGCAGAGTGCCGTCTTATGGGGGAAACACCATATATTTT CATSRVPSYGGNTIYF
NA TRBJ1-1 NA TRBV7-9 TGTGCCAGCGGCCCACAACAGGGATCCACTGAAGCTTTCTTT CASGPQQGSTEAFF
NA TRBJ2-1 few TRBV12-3/TRBV12-4 TGTGCCAGCAGCCCAAGGGTGGAGAATGAGCAGTTCTTC CASSPRVENEQFF
NA TRBJ1-6 NA TRBV9 TGTGCCAGCAGCGTGGGCAGGCCTAATTCACCCCTCCACTTT CASSVGRPNSPLHF
NA TRBJ1-2 NA TRBV6-6 TGTGCCAGCAGCGCTGTCCTCTATGGCTACACCTTC CASSAVLYGYTF
TRBD2 TRBJ2-1 NA TRBV19 TGTGCCAGTACGGTGGGACTAGCGGTCTCCTACAATGAGCAGTTCTTC CASTVGLAVSYNEQFF
NA TRBJ2-1 NA TRBV25-1 TGTGCCAGCAGTTCAGGATATGGTTCCTACAATGAGCAGTTCTTC CASSSGYGSYNEQFF
TRBD2 TRBJ2-7 NA TRBV20-1 TGCAGTGGTCTAGCGGTGTACGAGCAGTACTTC CSGLAVYEQYF
TRBD1 TRBJ1-2 once TRBV6-6 TGTGCCAGCAGCAAGGACAGGGCGGGAAACTATGGCTACACCTTC CASSKDRAGNYGYTF
NA TRBJ2-1 NA TRBV20-1 TGCAGTGCTAGGACAGGCTCCTACAATGGGCAGTTCTTC CSARTGSYNGQFF
NA TRBJ1-1 NA TRBV29-1 TGCAGCGTATGGGGAAGTGGAACTGAAGCTTTCTTT CSVWGSGTEAFF
NA TRBJ1-2 NA TRBV6-6 TGTGCCAGCAGCCCCGGAGGGGCGGGTGGCTACACCTTC CASSPGGAGGYTF
TRBD2 TRBJ2-1 NA TRBV20-1 TGCAGTGCTCGACGGGCTAGCGGGGGCTACAATGAGCAGTTCTTC CSARRASGGYNEQFF
TRBD1 TRBJ1-1 few TRBV12-3/TRBV12-4 TGTGCCAGCATATCAGGGGGCTTGGCTGAAGCTTTCTTT CASISGGLAEAFF
NA TRBJ2-1 NA TRBV9 TGTGCCAGCAGCGTAGTATACAGCTACAATGAGCAGTTCTTC CASSVVYSYNEQFF
NA TRBJ2-7 NA TRBV5-1 TGCGCCAGCAGCTTGGGTGTCAGCACCTACGAGCAGTACTTC CASSLGVSTYEQYF